This entry lists 18 T cell receptor beta chains sequenced from one sample in a study of identical twins. Each CDR3 protein gets one entry after TCRdb re-called the 5' RACE reads with MiXCR. The sample lists hundreds of thousands of distinct CDR3 sequences; 8.5% to 9% were seen once. The data also belong to a second study, concerning yellow fever vaccine responses in identical twins.

Sequenced input: PBMCs. All receptors derive from a woman aged 18-35 years in good health.

The chain uses TRBV12-3 or TRBV12-4 and TRBJ2-1; the match to TRBD2 covers 13 bases. This CDR3 contains 15 residues. Germline trimming cut 6 bases from V and 8 bases from J; bases unmatched to any gene: 7. CDR3 region: CASSLGLAGLDEQFF. The CDR3 coding sequence is TGTGCCAGCAGCCTGGGACTAGCGGGGTTGGATGAGCAGTTCTTC.

This clonotype turned up a few times. J is TRBJ2-7 and V is TRBV7-9, with 7 bases fitting TRBD1. The junction had 9 bases not matched to a gene; V was cut back by 4 bases and J by 6 bases. The CDR3 sequence is 14 residues long. In germline, CDR1 is SEHNR, CDR2 FQNEAQ (reference sequence). Here the CDR3 DNA reads TGTGCCAGCAGCTCACAGGGGATTGAGGCCGAGCAGTACTTC. This gives the protein CASSSQGIEAEQYF.

Only a few counts were recorded for this clonotype. The J gene is TRBJ2-3, the V gene TRBV2, with 9 bases identical to TRBD2. Trimming cost V 5 bases and J 11 bases; bases outside gene matches: 8. CDR3 size: 13 residues. Germline CDR1 SNHLY, CDR2 FYNNEI. CDR3 loop: CASSPMRGGGQYF. The CDR3 DNA is TGTGCCAGCAGTCCGATGCGGGGGGGAGGGCAGTATTTT.

V gene TRBV9 combines with J gene TRBJ2-1, with TRBD2 matching over 10 bases. The V segment lost 0 bases and the J segment 9 bases; nucleotides outside the gene matches: 6. The CDR3 length is 15 residues. Germline CDR1 reads SGDLS; CDR2 reads YYNGEE. CDR3 residues: CASSVEQRGGGEQFF. The CDR3 DNA reads TGTGCCAGCAGCGTAGAGCAGCGGGGGGGAGGTGAGCAGTTCTTC.

This clonotype has only a few counts. The chain recombines TRBV9 with TRBJ2-1; TRBD2 agrees at 8 bases. Germline CDR1 and CDR2: SGDLS and YYNGEE. This CDR3 has 15 residues. The J segment lost 6 bases and the V segment lost 0 bases, leaving 5 bases of the junction unmatched. The CDR3 nucleotides are TGTGCCAGCAGCGTAGCGGGGGGGGTAGGCAATGAGCAGTTCTTC. This sequence encodes CASSVAGGVGNEQFF.

The rearrangement uses TRBV6-1 and TRBJ2-3; 8 nucleotides align to TRBD1. The J segment lost 6 bases and the V segment lost 8 bases, leaving 7 bases of the junction unmatched. The CDR3 extends over 13 amino acids. Germline CDR1 and CDR2: MNHNS and SASEGT. CDR3 region: CASADRAPDTQYF. In DNA form, the CDR3 reads TGTGCCAGCGCGGACAGGGCACCTGATACGCAGTATTTT.

This clonotype was recorded many times. This chain joins TRBV20-1 and TRBJ2-4, with D perhaps assigned TRBD1 or TRBD2 (5 bases each). Trimming pared 6 bases from V and 0 bases from J, leaving 15 bases between. CDR3 length: 15 amino acids. Germline CDR1 is DFQATT and CDR2 is SNEGSKA (reference sequence). The CDR3 DNA sequence: TGCAGTGCCGGACGGGGCGGCCTAGCCAAAAACATTCAGTACTTC. Amino acid sequence: CSAGRGGLAKNIQYF.

The chain is built from TRBV20-1 and TRBJ2-3; 7 positions match TRBD1. The CDR3 totals 15 residues. V trimming: 5 bases; J trimming: 1 base; junction bases outside the gene matches: 9. Germline V gives CDR1 DFQATT, CDR2 SNEGSKA (reference sequence). In DNA form, the CDR3 reads TGCAGTGCTGCTCGACAGGGTGGACGCACAGATACGCAGTATTTT. Encoded protein: CSAARQGGRTDTQYF.

A few counts support this clonotype. The genes are TRBV7-2 and TRBJ1-2; D call uncertain. The length of the CDR3 is 14 residues. V lost 5 bases, J lost 3 bases, and 13 bases lay in between. Germline V CDR1 and CDR2: SGHTA, FQGNSA. The CDR3 is CASSLHGTDYGYTF. The DNA for the CDR3 is TGTGCCAGCAGCCTACACGGTACAGACTATGGCTACACCTTC. Filled out from reference TRBV7-2 and TRBJ1-2, the complete variable domain reads GAGVSQSPSNKVTEKGKDVELRCDPISGHTALYWYRQSLGQGLEFLIYFQGNSAPDKSGLPSDRFSAERTGGSVSTLTIQRTQQEDSAVYLCASSLHGTDYGYTFGSGTRLTVV.

This clonotype was counted at least ten times. The chain is built from TRBV20-1 and TRBJ2-7, with D perhaps matching TRBD2 (5 bases). V lost 1 base and J lost 0, with 13 bases in between. The CDR3 has 15 amino acids. CDR1 DFQATT and CDR2 SNEGSKA come from the germline V gene (reference sequence). The CDR3 here is CSARVEGLNSYEQYF. Here the CDR3 DNA reads TGCAGTGCTAGAGTTGAGGGCCTGAACTCCTACGAGCAGTACTTC.

This clonotype was counted ten times or more. The chain links TRBV6-1 to TRBJ1-6; no definite D call. Germline V gene sequence: CDR1 MNHNS, CDR2 SASEGT. Trimming stripped 6 bases from V and 9 bases from J, with 15 bases between. The CDR3 is 14 residues long. Here the CDR3 DNA reads TGTGCCAGCAGCCTTGGACTGGATAGTTCACCCCTCCACTTT. Its translation is CASSLGLDSSPLHF.

This clonotype was seen repeatedly, ten times or more. The chain couples TRBV12-3 or TRBV12-4 to TRBJ2-3; no firm D call. Deletions cut 3 bases from V and 3 bases from J, with 10 bases between. The CDR3 is 14 residues long. CDR3 sequence: CASSLTRATDTQYF. The CDR3 DNA is TGTGCCAGCAGTTTGACCAGAGCAACAGATACGCAGTATTTT.

This clonotype has just a few counts. The J gene is TRBJ2-3, the V gene TRBV15; 9 nucleotides align to TRBD2. With V trimmed by 0 bases and J by 4 bases, 11 bases remained unmatched. CDR1 and CDR2 (germline): LNHNV, YYDKDF (reference sequence). The CDR3 extends over 18 amino acids. The CDR3 DNA is TGTGCCACCAGCAGAGATCTCCTAGCGGGATTCGTCGCAGATACGCAGTATTTT. Translated: CATSRDLLAGFVADTQYF.

This clonotype has more than one count but fewer than ten. V gene TRBV6-1 combines with J gene TRBJ2-7, with D maybe TRBD1 (5 bases). V lost 4 bases and J lost 2, with 9 bases in between. The V gene's germline CDR1 is MNHNS and CDR2 SASEGT. The CDR3 length is 13 residues. In nucleotides, the CDR3 is TGTGCCAGCAGTGCGACAGCCGCCTACGAGCAGTACTTC. It translates to CASSATAAYEQYF.

In nucleotides, the CDR3 is TGTGCCATCAGTGAGTCTTCCGGACGGTCCCAGCATTTT. The encoded protein is CAISESSGRSQHF. V and J are TRBV10-3 and TRBJ1-5; unclear D gene. This CDR3 contains 13 residues. V dropped 0 bases and J dropped 11 bases, with 11 bases sitting between them. The V gene's germline CDR1 is ENHRY and CDR2 SYGVKD.

This clonotype has just a few counts. The CDR3 is CASSLDSGIYYEQYF. The CDR3 DNA sequence: TGTGCCAGCAGCTTAGATTCAGGGATCTACTACGAGCAGTACTTC. This chain links TRBV11-2 with TRBJ2-7; tentative D call: TRBD1 (5 bases). The CDR3 sequence is 15 residues long. In germline, CDR1 is SGHAT, CDR2 FQNNGV. With 0 bases removed from V and 3 bases from J, the gap between germline ends came to 12 bases.

In this sample, this clonotype turned up a few times. The chain joins TRBV7-9 to TRBJ1-1; perhaps TRBD1 as D (5 bases). The CDR3 is 14 residues long. Trimming removed 3 bases at V and 1 base at J, with 9 bases between. From germline, CDR1 is SEHNR and CDR2 FQNEAQ (reference sequence). The CDR3 DNA sequence: TGTGCCAGCAGCTTCCAGGGTCCGAACACTGAAGCTTTCTTT. This sequence encodes CASSFQGPNTEAFF.

This clonotype was observed a few times. The V gene is TRBV5-1, the J gene TRBJ2-7; TRBD1 matches 8 bases. Germline CDR1 is SGHRS and CDR2 is YFSETQ. V was pared by 4 bases and J by 5 bases, with 17 bases of the junction left unmatched. The CDR3 extends over 17 amino acids. The chain's CDR3 is CASSNPAGQARGNEQYF. The CDR3, as DNA: TGCGCCAGCAGCAACCCCGCGGGACAGGCCAGAGGTAACGAGCAGTACTTC.